The 28 T cell receptor beta chains in this list originate from one sample, sequenced in a study of blood T cell repertoires in COVID-19. Produced via immunoSEQ multiplex PCR; TCRdb's table is partial and in-frame only. The sample lists about 190,000 clones; around four fifths were seen once. The sequenced material came from peripheral blood. These receptor sequences come from a human donor in a cohort sampled during active COVID-19.

The chain carries TRBV6-5 and TRBJ2-1; perhaps TRBD1 as D (6 bases). The V end lost 5 bases, the J end lost 5 bases, and 10 bases lay between the germline ends. Germline V gives CDR1 MNHEY, CDR2 SVGAGI. The CDR3 contains 13 residues. The CDR3: CASSLWTDNEQFF. CDR3 nucleotide sequence: TGTGCCAGCAGTCTATGGACAGACAATGAGCAGTTCTTC.

This chain connects TRBV6-5 to TRBJ2-5; 12 bases line up with TRBD1. J was trimmed by 3 bases and V by 2 bases; bases with no gene match: 4. Per the germline V gene, CDR1 is MNHEY and CDR2 is SVGAGI. The CDR3 contains 16 residues. CDR3 protein: CASSYRDRGRKETQYF. The CDR3 DNA follows: TGTGCCAGCAGTTACCGGGACAGGGGGCGAAAAGAGACCCAGTACTTC.

The genes are TRBV10-1 and TRBJ1-1, with TRBD1 as a possible D gene (6 bases). This CDR3 is built from 13 residues. V lost 2 bases, J lost 11 bases, and 15 bases lay in between. Germline V gene data show CDR1 as WNHNN and CDR2 as SYGVQD (reference sequence). CDR3 bases: TGCGCCAGCAGTGAGCCGGAACAGGGAGTGGCTTTCTTT. Encoded protein: CASSEPEQGVAFF.

The V gene is TRBV2, the J gene TRBJ2-3; the D is unclear. Trimming took off 10 bases at V and 2 bases at J, with 16 bases between the two ends. This CDR3 comprises 14 residues. Germline V gene data show CDR1 as SNHLY and CDR2 as FYNNEI. The CDR3 DNA follows: TGTGCCACCTATGACATAGAAGTCACAGATACGCAGTATTTT. Residues: CATYDIEVTDTQYF. Complete variable domain (other parts from reference TRBV2 and TRBJ2-3): EPEVTQTPSHQVTQMGQEVILRCVPISNHLYFYWYRQILGQKVEFLVSFYNNEISEKSEIFDDQFSVERPDGSNFTLKIRSTKLEDSAMYFCATYDIEVTDTQYFGPGTRLTVL.

The V call is TRBV7-2, the J call TRBJ2-5; D is unclear. The CDR3 length is 15 residues. Per germline, CDR1 SGHTA and CDR2 FQGNSA. The V gene lost 4 bases and the J gene lost 0 bases, with 12 bases spanning the gap. The chain's CDR3 is CASSSLHGYQETQYF. For the CDR3, the DNA is TGTGCCAGCAGCTCACTTCACGGGTACCAAGAGACCCAGTACTTC.

The rearrangement uses TRBV10-2 and TRBJ1-2; 8 bases are a match to TRBD1. CDR1 is WSHSY, CDR2 SAAADI, per germline. The V and J ends lost 0 bases and 6 bases, in that order; junction bases with no gene match: 9. This CDR3 region has 16 residues. The CDR3 DNA sequence: TGCGCCAGCAGTGAGTCCACAGGGGGGGATCTACATGGCTACACCTTC. This codes for CASSESTGGDLHGYTF.

The chain is built from TRBV4-1 and TRBJ2-5; TRBD2 agrees at 11 bases. J was trimmed by 4 bases and V by 4 bases; bases with no gene match: 11. Looked up from germline, CDR1 is MGHRA and CDR2 is YSYEKL. The CDR3 length is 17 residues. CDR3 amino acids: CASSPRTTSGIVETQYF. The CDR3 DNA reads as TGCGCCAGCAGCCCACGAACGACTAGCGGGATCGTAGAGACCCAGTACTTC.

V and J are TRBV6-5 and TRBJ1-5, with TRBD1 as a possible D gene (5 bases). V was pared by 5 bases and J by 4 bases, with 12 bases between. The CDR3 is 14 residues long. CDR1 is MNHEY, CDR2 SVGAGI, per germline. In DNA form, the CDR3 reads TGTGCCAGCAGTCCCGACAGTACTAATCAGCCCCAGCATTTT. Amino acid sequence: CASSPDSTNQPQHF.

The chain recombines TRBV30 with TRBJ1-2, with 8 nucleotides matching TRBD1. The CDR3 is 13 amino acids. The junction had 4 bases not matched to a gene; V was cut back by 2 bases and J by 5 bases. CDR1 and CDR2 (germline): GTSNPN, SVGIG (reference sequence). CDR3 nucleotides: TGTGCCTGGAGTCAAAACAGGGGGTATGGCTACACCTTC. Its protein product is CAWSQNRGYGYTF. The full variable domain, with the rest looked up from reference TRBV30 and TRBJ1-2, is SQTIHQWPATLVQPVGSPLSLECTVEGTSNPNLYWYRQAAGRGLQLLFYSVGIGQISSEVPQNLSASRPQDRQFILSSKKLLLSDSGFYLCAWSQNRGYGYTFGSGTRLTVV.

The gene calls are TRBV6-5 and TRBJ2-3; 7 nucleotides agree with TRBD1. Germline V gene sequence: CDR1 MNHEY, CDR2 SVGAGI. The CDR3 spans 13 residues. Unmatched junction bases numbered 5, after V lost 9 bases and J lost 2 bases. CDR3 sequence: CASMDRHTDTQYF. DNA for the CDR3: TGTGCCAGTATGGACAGGCACACAGATACGCAGTATTTT.

The chain couples TRBV5-6 to TRBJ1-2; D ambiguous. CDR1 is SGHDT and CDR2 is YYEEEE in the germline V gene. V lost 4 bases and J 5 bases, leaving 15 bases between the germline ends. The CDR3 has 14 amino acids. CDR3 protein: CASSPGGGRYGYTF. The CDR3 region has the DNA TGTGCCAGCAGCCCCGGCGGTGGGAGGTATGGCTACACCTTC.

The rearrangement joins TRBV7-2 to TRBJ2-7; D remains unclear. Per germline, CDR1 SGHTA and CDR2 FQGNSA. The germline V and J ends were trimmed by 4 bases and 2 bases, with 9 bases remaining between them. The CDR3 runs 13 residues. The chain's CDR3 is CASSSTTTYEQYF. In nucleotides, the CDR3 is TGTGCCAGCAGCTCCACTACTACCTACGAGCAGTACTTC.

The V and J genes are TRBV28 and TRBJ1-5; no clear D gene. This CDR3 region has 10 residues. Germline lookup yields CDR1 MDHEN and CDR2 SYDVKM. For the CDR3, the DNA is TGTGTTTCGGGCAATCAGCCCCAGCATTTT. Translated, it gives CVSGNQPQHF.

V and J are TRBV11-2 and TRBJ2-5, with 8 bases matching TRBD2. This CDR3 region has 16 residues. Germline trimming cut 5 bases from V and 3 bases from J; bases unmatched to any gene: 11. Looked up from germline, CDR1 is SGHAT and CDR2 is FQNNGV. The CDR3 bases are TGTGCCAGCAGCCCTCAGTCGGGGGGGGCCGAAGAGACCCAGTACTTC. Translated: CASSPQSGGAEETQYF.

The J gene is TRBJ1-6, the V gene TRBV19; TRBD1 matches at 9 bases. Germline V CDR1 and CDR2: LNHDA, SQIVND (reference sequence). The V segment lost 9 bases and the J segment 8 bases; nucleotides outside the gene matches: 2. CDR3 length: 12 residues. CDR3 sequence (DNA): TGTGCCAGCCGGGACAGGGATTCACCCCTCCACTTT. Amino acid sequence: CASRDRDSPLHF.

This clone appeared a few times. The V call is TRBV5-6, the J call TRBJ1-2, with 7 nucleotides matching TRBD1. V shed 4 bases and J 4 bases; nucleotides not matched to a gene: 10. The CDR3 is 15 amino acids. Germline CDR1 reads SGHDT; CDR2 reads YYEEEE. The CDR3 loop reads CASSPRGREVYGYTF. Here the CDR3 DNA reads TGTGCCAGCAGCCCGAGGGGGCGCGAGGTCTATGGCTACACCTTC.

This clone was counted a single time. The chain has TRBV15 and TRBJ1-2; TRBD1 aligns across 7 bases. The ends lost 0 bases at V and 6 bases at J; junction bases unmatched: 13. The germline V gene encodes CDR1 LNHNV and CDR2 YYDKDF (reference sequence). This CDR3 is 17 amino acids long. CDR3 protein: CATSRETGPRGVDGYTF. CDR3 DNA: TGTGCCACCAGCAGAGAGACAGGGCCCAGAGGTGTGGATGGCTACACCTTC.

The V call is TRBV2, the J call TRBJ1-5; possible D gene TRBD1, 6 bases. V lost 10 bases and J lost 3, with 13 bases in between. The CDR3 covers 13 residues. CDR1 SNHLY and CDR2 FYNNEI come from the germline V gene. The CDR3 region is CATLDSPNQPQHF. The CDR3 nucleotides read TGTGCCACTTTGGACAGTCCCAATCAGCCCCAGCATTTT.

The V gene is TRBV2, the J gene TRBJ1-1; 7 bases fit TRBD1. This CDR3 contains 17 residues. The germline V gene encodes CDR1 SNHLY and CDR2 FYNNEI. V trimming: 2 bases; J trimming: 0 bases; junction bases outside the gene matches: 9. CDR3 residues: CASSEWLRDSLNTEAFF. The CDR3 DNA reads TGTGCCAGCAGTGAATGGCTGCGGGACAGTTTGAACACTGAAGCTTTCTTT.

The gene calls are TRBV27 and TRBJ2-1, with D unresolved. Germline V lookup: CDR1 MNHEY, CDR2 SMNVEV (reference sequence). V lost 2 bases and J 4 bases, leaving 6 bases between the germline ends. There are 13 residues in the CDR3. For the CDR3, the DNA is TGTGCCAGCAGTTTACAGGAATACAATGAGCAGTTCTTC. Translated, it gives CASSLQEYNEQFF.

V gene TRBV28 combines with J gene TRBJ1-1; 7 nucleotides align to TRBD1. Germline CDR1 reads MDHEN; CDR2 reads SYDVKM. Unmatched junction bases numbered 8, after V lost 6 bases and J lost 1 base. The CDR3 is made up of 15 amino acids. In DNA form, the CDR3 reads TGTGCCAGCAGCCCGACAGGGCACCAGAACACTGAAGCTTTCTTT. Its protein product is CASSPTGHQNTEAFF.

The J gene is TRBJ1-1, the V gene TRBV7-9, with D maybe TRBD1 (6 bases). V was clipped by 5 bases and J by 5 bases, with 15 bases between them. This CDR3 has 14 residues. Germline CDR1 and CDR2: SEHNR and FQNEAQ (reference sequence). CDR3 nucleotides: TGTGCCAGCAGCATACTATACAGGGTTACTGAAGCTTTCTTT. This encodes CASSILYRVTEAFF.

The rearrangement links TRBV9 to TRBJ2-2; 7 nucleotides align to TRBD1. Germline CDR1 is SGDLS and CDR2 is YYNGEE. The junction had 3 bases not matched to a gene; V was cut back by 4 bases and J by 3 bases. This CDR3 is 14 amino acids long. CDR3 in amino acids: CASSTTGDTGELFF. CDR3 DNA sequence: TGTGCCAGCAGCACCACAGGGGACACCGGGGAGCTGTTTTTT. The full variable domain, with the rest looked up from reference TRBV9 and TRBJ2-2, is DSGVTQTPKHLITATGQRVTLRCSPRSGDLSVYWYQQSLDQGLQFLIQYYNGEERAKGNILERFSAQQFPDLHSELNLSSLELGDSALYFCASSTTGDTGELFFGEGSRLTVL.

The rearrangement links TRBV3-1 (or the pseudogene TRBV3-2) to TRBJ1-2; 7 bases fit TRBD1. The V and J ends lost 1 base and 7 bases, in that order; junction bases with no gene match: 6. CDR3 length: 14 residues. Germline loops: CDR1 LGHDT, CDR2 YNNKEL (reference sequence). The DNA of the CDR3 is TGTGCCAGCAGCCAAGGAGACAGGGACTCTGGCTACACCTTC. It yields the protein CASSQGDRDSGYTF.

V gene TRBV7-3 combines with J gene TRBJ2-3, with 13 bases identical to TRBD2. Germline V gene sequence: CDR1 SGHTA, CDR2 FQGTGA. CDR3 length equals 16 residues. V was pared by 3 bases and J by 3 bases, with 3 bases of the junction left unmatched. The CDR3 DNA sequence: TGTGCCAGCAGCTTTACTAGCGGGGGGGCAACAGATACGCAGTATTTT. Protein: CASSFTSGGATDTQYF.

This chain joins TRBV19 and TRBJ2-1, with D possibly TRBD1 on 6 matching bases. The V gene lost 5 bases and the J gene lost 6 bases, with 17 bases spanning the gap. The CDR3 has 15 residues. From germline, CDR1 is LNHDA and CDR2 SQIVND (reference sequence). The CDR3 DNA sequence: TGTGCCAGTAGTCCTTGGGGGCTGTCAGGCAATGAGCAGTTCTTC. This codes for CASSPWGLSGNEQFF.

For this clone: Other DNA variants within this sample encode the same CDR3. The chain uses TRBV29-1 and TRBJ2-2; perhaps TRBD1 as D (6 bases). The CDR3 totals 13 residues. V was trimmed by 6 bases and J by 0 bases, leaving 8 bases between them. Germline assignment: CDR1 SQVTM and CDR2 ANQGSEA. The CDR3 DNA reads as TGCAGCGTCGGGACACCGAACACCGGGGAGCTGTTTTTT. It translates to CSVGTPNTGELFF.

This chain uses TRBV7-8 with TRBJ2-7; TRBD1 aligns across 7 bases. Germline trimming cut 5 bases from V and 7 bases from J; bases unmatched to any gene: 8. Germline CDR1 reads SGHVS; CDR2 reads FQNEAQ. The CDR3 is 13 amino acids. The CDR3 DNA follows: TGTGCCAGCAGCGAAACTACAGGGGTTGAGCAGTACGTC. Amino acids: CASSETTGVEQYV.